The source of this T cell receptor (beta chain) is a study of CD8 T cells in Susac syndrome. The controls, all healthy donors, were matched for age and sex. Random hexamers were used to reverse transcribe the RNA input (roughly 0.5 to 1 ug). TCRdb analysed the immunoSEQ multiplex PCR reads with MiXCR anew, one entry per CDR3 protein. The data hold some 100,000 distinct CDR3 sequences, with roughly 95% observed a single time. This CDR3 contains 13 residues. Trimming took 8 bases from V and 0 from J, leaving 8 bases between them. Germline V gives CDR1 MDHEN, CDR2 SYDVKM. This clonotype was observed a few times.

This TCR came from a human donor in good health. The sequenced sample was CD4+ T cells from PBMCs. V is TRBV28 and J is TRBJ1-5, with a tentative D call TRBD1 (5 bases). The CDR3, as DNA: TGTGCCAGCGCGACAGATAGCAATCAGCCCCAGCATTTT. Protein product: CASATDSNQPQHF.